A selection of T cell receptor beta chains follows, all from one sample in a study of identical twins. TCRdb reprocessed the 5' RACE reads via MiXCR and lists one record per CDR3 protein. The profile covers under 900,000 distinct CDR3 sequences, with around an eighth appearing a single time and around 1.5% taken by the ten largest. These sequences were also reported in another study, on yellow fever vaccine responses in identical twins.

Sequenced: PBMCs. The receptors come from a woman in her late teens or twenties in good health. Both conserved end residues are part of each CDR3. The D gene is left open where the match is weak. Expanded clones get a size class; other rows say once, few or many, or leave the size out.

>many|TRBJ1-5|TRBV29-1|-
CSVRNSDQPQHF
TGCAGCGTTCGAAACTCTGATCAGCCCCAGCATTTT
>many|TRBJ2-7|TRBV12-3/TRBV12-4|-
CASSLAHYEQYF
TGTGCCAGCAGTTTAGCGCACTACGAGCAGTACTTC
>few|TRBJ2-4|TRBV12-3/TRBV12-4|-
CASSLIGTIAKNIQYF
TGTGCCAGCAGTTTAATAGGCACGATAGCCAAAAACATTCAGTACTTC
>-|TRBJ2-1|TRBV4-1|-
CASSRGRGPENEQFF
TGCGCCAGCAGCCGCGGGCGGGGGCCGGAGAATGAGCAGTTCTTC
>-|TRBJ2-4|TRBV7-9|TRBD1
CASSPTGEAKNIQYF
TGTGCCAGCAGCCCAACAGGGGAAGCCAAAAACATTCAGTACTTC
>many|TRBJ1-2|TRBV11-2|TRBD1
CASSSSGQGYGYTF
TGTGCCAGCAGCTCGTCGGGACAGGGTTATGGCTACACCTTC
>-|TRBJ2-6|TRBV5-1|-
CASSLRGVKSSGANVLTF
TGCGCCAGCAGCTTGAGGGGGGTTAAGAGCTCTGGGGCCAACGTCCTGACTTTC
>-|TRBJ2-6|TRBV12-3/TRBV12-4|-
CASTNSGANVLTF
TGTGCCAGCACCAACTCTGGGGCCAACGTCCTGACTTTC
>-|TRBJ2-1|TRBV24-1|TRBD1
CATRRGTGTNNEQFF
TGTGCCACCAGGCGGGGGACAGGGACAAACAATGAGCAGTTCTTC
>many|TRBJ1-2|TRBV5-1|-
CASSQVSNYGYTF
TGCGCCAGCAGCCAAGTCTCTAACTATGGCTACACCTTC
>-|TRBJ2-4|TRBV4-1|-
CASSPNPQGLNLAKNIQYF
TGCGCCAGCAGCCCCAACCCCCAAGGTCTAAACCTAGCCAAAAACATTCAGTACTTC
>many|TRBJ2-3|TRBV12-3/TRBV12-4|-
CASSFQGGTDTQYF
TGTGCCAGCAGCTTTCAAGGAGGCACAGATACGCAGTATTTT
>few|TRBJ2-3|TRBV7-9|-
CASSIGQSSTDTQYF
TGTGCCAGCAGCATCGGACAGTCTAGCACAGATACGCAGTATTTT
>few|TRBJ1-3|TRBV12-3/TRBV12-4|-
CASSLANTIYF
TGTGCCAGCAGCCTCGCGAACACCATATATTTT
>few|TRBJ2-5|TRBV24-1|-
CATSETTGFEVTQYF
TGTGCCACCAGTGAAACAACAGGATTTGAAGTGACCCAGTACTTC
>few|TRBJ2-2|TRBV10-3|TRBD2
CATLAGAGELFF
TGTGCCACCCTCGCGGGGGCCGGGGAGCTGTTTTTT
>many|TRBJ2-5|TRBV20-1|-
CSARTDSGQQETQYF
TGCAGTGCTAGAACCGATTCGGGGCAGCAAGAGACCCAGTACTTC
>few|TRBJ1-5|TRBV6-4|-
CASSVGAGNQPQHF
TGTGCCAGCAGTGTGGGCGCGGGCAATCAGCCCCAGCATTTT
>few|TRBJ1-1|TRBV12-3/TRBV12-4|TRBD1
CASKQTGPNTEAFF
TGTGCCAGCAAACAGACAGGGCCGAACACTGAAGCTTTCTTT
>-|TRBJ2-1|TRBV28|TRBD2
CASSLDGTSGYNEQFF
TGTGCCAGCAGTCTCGACGGGACTAGCGGATACAATGAGCAGTTCTTC
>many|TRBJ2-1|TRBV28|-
CASSPPRLHSYNEQFF
TGTGCCAGCAGTCCCCCCCGACTACACTCCTACAATGAGCAGTTCTTC
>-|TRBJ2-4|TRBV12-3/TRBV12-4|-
CASSSGPGVDIQYF
TGTGCCAGCAGTTCGGGACCCGGGGTGGACATTCAGTACTTC
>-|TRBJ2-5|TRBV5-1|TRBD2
CASSWGLEETQYF
TGCGCCAGCAGCTGGGGACTAGAAGAGACCCAGTACTTC
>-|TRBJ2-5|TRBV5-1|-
CASSSWAHPAETQYF
TGCGCCAGCAGCTCTTGGGCCCACCCCGCTGAGACCCAGTACTTC
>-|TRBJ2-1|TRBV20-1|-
CSASGDSLPNPTLGEQFF
TGCAGTGCTAGCGGTGACAGCCTTCCGAATCCGACCTTGGGGGAGCAGTTCTTC
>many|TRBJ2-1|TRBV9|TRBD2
CASSLRLAGDEQFF
TGTGCCAGCAGCCTCAGACTAGCGGGAGATGAGCAGTTCTTC
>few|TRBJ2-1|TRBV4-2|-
CASSTQGEYNEQFF
TGTGCCAGCAGTACACAGGGAGAGTACAATGAGCAGTTCTTC
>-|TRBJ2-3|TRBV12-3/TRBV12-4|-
CASSKTAASTDTQYF
TGTGCCAGCAGTAAGACAGCAGCTAGCACAGATACGCAGTATTTT
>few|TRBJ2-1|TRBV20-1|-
CSANPGEQSYNEQFF
TGCAGTGCAAACCCGGGAGAACAATCCTACAATGAGCAGTTCTTC
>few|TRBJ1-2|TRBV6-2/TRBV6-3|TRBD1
CASTQGQSYGYTF
TGTGCCAGCACCCAGGGACAGTCCTATGGCTACACCTTC
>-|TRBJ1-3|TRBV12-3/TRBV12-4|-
CASRHDKLSGNTIYF
TGTGCCAGCAGACATGACAAACTCTCTGGAAACACCATATATTTT
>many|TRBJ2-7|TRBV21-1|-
CASNPGGTYEQYF
TGTGCCAGCAATCCGGGAGGGACCTACGAGCAGTACTTC
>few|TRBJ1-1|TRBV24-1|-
CATSDGQRRRNTEAFF
TGTGCCACCAGTGATGGACAGAGAAGGCGGAACACTGAAGCTTTCTTT
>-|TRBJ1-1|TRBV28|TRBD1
CATYGQGNTEAFF
TGTGCCACCTATGGACAGGGTAACACTGAAGCTTTCTTT
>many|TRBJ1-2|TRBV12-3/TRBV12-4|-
CASSPPGGYGYTF
TGTGCCAGCAGTCCCCCCGGCGGGTATGGCTACACCTTC
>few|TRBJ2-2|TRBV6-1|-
CASHFANTGELFF
TGTGCCAGCCACTTCGCGAACACCGGGGAGCTGTTTTTT
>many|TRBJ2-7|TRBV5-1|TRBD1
CASGQGYEQYF
TGCGCCAGCGGACAGGGCTACGAGCAGTACTTC
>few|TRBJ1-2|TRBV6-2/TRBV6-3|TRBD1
CASSLDRAGYTF
TGTGCCAGCAGTTTGGACAGGGCTGGCTACACCTTC
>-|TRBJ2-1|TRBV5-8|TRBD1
CASSLDTDRGLNEQFF
TGTGCCAGCAGCTTGGATACGGACAGGGGATTGAATGAGCAGTTCTTC
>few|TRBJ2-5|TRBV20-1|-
CSVVRGWQETQYF
TGCAGTGTAGTTCGGGGGTGGCAAGAGACCCAGTACTTC
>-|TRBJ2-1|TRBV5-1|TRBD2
CASSLGSLAGAYNEQFF
TGCGCCAGCAGCTTGGGCTCCCTAGCGGGAGCGTACAATGAGCAGTTCTTC
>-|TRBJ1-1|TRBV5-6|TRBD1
CASRRDSLMNTEAFF
TGTGCCAGCAGGCGGGACAGCCTAATGAACACTGAAGCTTTCTTT